This T cell receptor beta chain came from a study of vaccination and CD4 T cells after COVID-19. At the level of the study: Collection of post-COVID samples occurred a median about 100 days after diagnosis, spanning a range of 35 to 161. Points from the study as a whole: The study found median SARS-CoV-2-reactive clonotypes rising from roughly 22 to 38, not significantly.

At the Johns Hopkins FTIC core, DNA taken from cultured CD4+ T cells was sequenced by way of the Oncomine TCR Beta short-read assay. TCRdb used MiXCR to reprocess the PCR reads, holding one entry per CDR3 protein. The sample carries roughly 16,000 distinct CDR3 sequences, less than 50% recorded once. Treatment in this sample: roughly ten-day PBMC culture with coronavirus spike peptide pools or control peptides (ViraFEST assay). Once peptide pools had expanded antigen-specific T cells, ViraFEST sequenced TCRs. Upon completion of around nine days of culture, CD4+ T cells were isolated via negative selection. CDR3 size: 15 residues. Trimming took 4 bases from V and 7 from J, leaving 16 bases between them. The V gene's germline CDR1 is KGHDR and CDR2 SFDVKD. As to this clonotype: No antigen is known for it.

The chain employs TRBV24-1 and TRBJ2-1; D tentatively fits TRBD1 or TRBD2 (5 bases each). The receptor comes from a human donor who had recovered from COVID-19. The specimen sequenced was CD4+ T cells from blood, cultured in vitro. The CDR3 sequence: CATSESGPRGNEQFF. As DNA, the CDR3 is TGTGCCACCAGTGAGTCGGGACCCCGAGGGAATGAGCAGTTCTTC.